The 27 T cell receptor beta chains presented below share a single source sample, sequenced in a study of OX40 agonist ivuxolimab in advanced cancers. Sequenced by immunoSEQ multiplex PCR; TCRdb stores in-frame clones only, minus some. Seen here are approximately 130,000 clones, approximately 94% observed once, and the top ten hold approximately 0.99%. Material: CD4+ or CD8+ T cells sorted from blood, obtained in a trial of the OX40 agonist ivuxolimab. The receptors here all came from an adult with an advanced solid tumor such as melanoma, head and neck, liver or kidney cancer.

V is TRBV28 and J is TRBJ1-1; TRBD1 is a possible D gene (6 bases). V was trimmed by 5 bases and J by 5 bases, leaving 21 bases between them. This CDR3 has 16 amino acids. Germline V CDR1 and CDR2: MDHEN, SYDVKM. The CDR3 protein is CASSLNTGPGGTEAFF. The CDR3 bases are TGTGCCAGCAGTCTCAACACAGGGCCGGGGGGGACTGAAGCTTTCTTT.

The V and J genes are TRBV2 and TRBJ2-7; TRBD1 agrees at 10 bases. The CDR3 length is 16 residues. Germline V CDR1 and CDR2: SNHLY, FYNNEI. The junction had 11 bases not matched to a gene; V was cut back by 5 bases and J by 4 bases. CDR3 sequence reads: CASSPTPPGQGYEQYF. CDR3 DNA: TGTGCCAGCAGTCCTACCCCCCCGGGACAGGGGTACGAGCAGTACTTC.

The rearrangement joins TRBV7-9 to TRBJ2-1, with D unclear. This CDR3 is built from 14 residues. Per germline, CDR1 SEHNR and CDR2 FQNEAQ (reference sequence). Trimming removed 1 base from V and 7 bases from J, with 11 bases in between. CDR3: CASSLGAQGNEQFF. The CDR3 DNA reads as TGTGCCAGCAGCTTAGGGGCCCAAGGGAATGAGCAGTTCTTC.

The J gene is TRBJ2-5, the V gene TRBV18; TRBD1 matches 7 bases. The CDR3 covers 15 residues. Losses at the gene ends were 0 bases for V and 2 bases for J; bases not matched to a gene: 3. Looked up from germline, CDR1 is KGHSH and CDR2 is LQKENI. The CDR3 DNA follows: TGTGCCAGCTCACCACCGACGGGACAGCAAGAGACCCAGTACTTC. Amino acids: CASSPPTGQQETQYF.

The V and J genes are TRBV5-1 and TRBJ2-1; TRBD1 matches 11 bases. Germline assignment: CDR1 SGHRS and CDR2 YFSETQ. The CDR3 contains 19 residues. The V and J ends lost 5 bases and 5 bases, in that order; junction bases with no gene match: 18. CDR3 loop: CASRPERTGGAIPHNEQFF. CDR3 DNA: TGCGCCAGCAGGCCGGAGAGGACAGGGGGCGCAATTCCCCACAATGAGCAGTTCTTC.

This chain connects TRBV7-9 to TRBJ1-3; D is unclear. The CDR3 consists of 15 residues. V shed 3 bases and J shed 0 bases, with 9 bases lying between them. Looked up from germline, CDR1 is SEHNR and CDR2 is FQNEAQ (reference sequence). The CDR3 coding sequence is TGTGCCAGCAGCTTCCCGGTCGGCTCTGGAAACACCATATATTTT. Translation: CASSFPVGSGNTIYF.

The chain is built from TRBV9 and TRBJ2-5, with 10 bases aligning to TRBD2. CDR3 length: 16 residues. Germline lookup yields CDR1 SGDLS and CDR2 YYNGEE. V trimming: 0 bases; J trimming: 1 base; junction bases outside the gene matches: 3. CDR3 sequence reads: CASSVGLAGAQETQYF. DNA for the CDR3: TGTGCCAGCAGCGTAGGTCTAGCGGGGGCCCAAGAGACCCAGTACTTC. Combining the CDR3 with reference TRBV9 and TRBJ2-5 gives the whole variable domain DSGVTQTPKHLITATGQRVTLRCSPRSGDLSVYWYQQSLDQGLQFLIQYYNGEERAKGNILERFSAQQFPDLHSELNLSSLELGDSALYFCASSVGLAGAQETQYFGPGTRLLVL.

The CDR3 region is CASRNTGNGAYEQYF. The CDR3 DNA is TGTGCCAGCAGAAACACAGGGAACGGCGCCTACGAGCAGTACTTC. V gene TRBV6-5 combines with J gene TRBJ2-7; maybe TRBD1 (6 bases). CDR3 length: 15 residues. Germline values: CDR1 MNHEY, CDR2 SVGAGI. V was cut by 6 bases and J by 2 bases, with 17 bases left in between.

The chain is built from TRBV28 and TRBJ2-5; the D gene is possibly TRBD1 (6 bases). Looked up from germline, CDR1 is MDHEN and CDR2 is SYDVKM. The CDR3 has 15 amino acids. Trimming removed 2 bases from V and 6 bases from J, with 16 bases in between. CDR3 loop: CASSLGGGGRKTQYF. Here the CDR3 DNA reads TGTGCCAGCAGTTTAGGGGGCGGAGGTCGGAAGACCCAGTACTTC.

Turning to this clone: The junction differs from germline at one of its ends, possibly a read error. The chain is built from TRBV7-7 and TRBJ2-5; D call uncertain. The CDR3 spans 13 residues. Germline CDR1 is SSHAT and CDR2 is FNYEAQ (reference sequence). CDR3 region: CASSYRSWETQYF. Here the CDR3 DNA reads TGTGCTAGCAGCTACCGGAGTTGGGAGACCCAGTACTTC.

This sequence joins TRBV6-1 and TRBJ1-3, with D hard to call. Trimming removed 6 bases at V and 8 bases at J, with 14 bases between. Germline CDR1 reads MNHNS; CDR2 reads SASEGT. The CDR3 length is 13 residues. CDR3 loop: CASRRTPGDTIYF. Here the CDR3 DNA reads TGTGCCAGCAGACGTACCCCCGGGGACACCATATATTTT.

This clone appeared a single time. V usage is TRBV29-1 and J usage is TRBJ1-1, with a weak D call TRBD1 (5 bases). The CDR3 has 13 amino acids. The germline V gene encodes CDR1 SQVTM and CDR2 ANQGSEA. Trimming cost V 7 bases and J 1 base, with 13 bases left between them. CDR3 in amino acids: CSADRDWNTEAFF. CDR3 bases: TGCAGCGCCGACCGGGACTGGAACACTGAAGCTTTCTTT.

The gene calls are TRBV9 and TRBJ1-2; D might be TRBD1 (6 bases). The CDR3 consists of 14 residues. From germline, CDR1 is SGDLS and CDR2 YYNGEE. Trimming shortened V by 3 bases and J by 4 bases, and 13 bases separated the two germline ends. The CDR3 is CASSAEQGIYGYTF. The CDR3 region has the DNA TGTGCCAGCAGCGCCGAACAGGGAATCTATGGCTACACCTTC.

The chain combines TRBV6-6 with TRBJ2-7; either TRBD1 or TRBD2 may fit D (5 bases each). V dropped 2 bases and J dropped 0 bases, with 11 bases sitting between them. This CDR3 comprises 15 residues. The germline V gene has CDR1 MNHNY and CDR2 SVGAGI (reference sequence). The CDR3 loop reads CASSYQAGSSYEQYF. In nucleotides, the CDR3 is TGTGCCAGCAGTTACCAGGCAGGGAGCTCCTACGAGCAGTACTTC.

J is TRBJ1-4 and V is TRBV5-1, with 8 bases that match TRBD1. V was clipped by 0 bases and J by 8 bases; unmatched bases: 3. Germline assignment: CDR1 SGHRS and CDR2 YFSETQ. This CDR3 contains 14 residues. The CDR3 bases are TGCGCCAGCAGCTTGGGGACAGGGTACGAAAAACTGTTTTTT. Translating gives CASSLGTGYEKLFF.

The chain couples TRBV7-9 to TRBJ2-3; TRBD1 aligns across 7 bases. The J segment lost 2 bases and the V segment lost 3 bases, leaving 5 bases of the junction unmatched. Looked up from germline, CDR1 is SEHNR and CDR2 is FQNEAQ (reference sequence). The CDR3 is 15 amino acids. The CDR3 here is CASSFGQAFTDTQYF. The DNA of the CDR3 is TGTGCCAGCAGCTTCGGACAGGCGTTCACAGATACGCAGTATTTT.

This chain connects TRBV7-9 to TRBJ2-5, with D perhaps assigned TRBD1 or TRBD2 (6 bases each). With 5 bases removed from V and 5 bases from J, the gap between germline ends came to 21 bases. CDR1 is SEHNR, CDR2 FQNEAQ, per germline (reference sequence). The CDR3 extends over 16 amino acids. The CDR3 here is CASSGGPGRARETQYF. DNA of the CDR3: TGTGCCAGCAGCGGGGGGCCGGGCCGGGCCCGTGAGACCCAGTACTTC.

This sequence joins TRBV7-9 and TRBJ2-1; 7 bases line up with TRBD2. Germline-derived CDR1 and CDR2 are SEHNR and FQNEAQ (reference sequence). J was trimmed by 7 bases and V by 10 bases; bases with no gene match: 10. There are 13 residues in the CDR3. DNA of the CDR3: TGTGCCACTCTTCTAGCGGCGAGGAATGAGCAGTTCTTC. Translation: CATLLAARNEQFF.

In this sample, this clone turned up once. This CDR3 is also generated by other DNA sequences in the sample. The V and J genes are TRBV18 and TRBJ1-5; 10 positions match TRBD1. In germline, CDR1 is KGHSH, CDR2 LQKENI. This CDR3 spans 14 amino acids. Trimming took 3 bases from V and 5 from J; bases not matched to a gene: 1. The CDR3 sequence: CASSPGTGDQPQHF. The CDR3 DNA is TGTGCCAGCTCACCTGGGACAGGGGATCAGCCCCAGCATTTT.

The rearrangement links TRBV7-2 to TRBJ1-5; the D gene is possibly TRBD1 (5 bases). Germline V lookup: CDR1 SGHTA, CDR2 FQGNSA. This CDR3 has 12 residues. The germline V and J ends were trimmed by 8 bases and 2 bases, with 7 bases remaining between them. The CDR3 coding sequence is TGTGCCAGCGGGGGGGGCAATCAGCCCCAGCATTTT. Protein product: CASGGGNQPQHF.

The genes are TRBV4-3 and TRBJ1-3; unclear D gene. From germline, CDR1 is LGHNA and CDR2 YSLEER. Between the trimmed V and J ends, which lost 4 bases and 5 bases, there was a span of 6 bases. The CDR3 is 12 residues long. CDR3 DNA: TGCGCCAGCAGCCTAGATAGAAACACCATATATTTT. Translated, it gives CASSLDRNTIYF.

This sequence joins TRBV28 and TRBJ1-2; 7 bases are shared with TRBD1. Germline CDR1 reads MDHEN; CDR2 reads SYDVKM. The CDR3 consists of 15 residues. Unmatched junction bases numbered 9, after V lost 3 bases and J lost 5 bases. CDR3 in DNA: TGTGCCAGCAGTTTGGGAGCTACAGGGGAGTATGGCTACACCTTC. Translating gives CASSLGATGEYGYTF.

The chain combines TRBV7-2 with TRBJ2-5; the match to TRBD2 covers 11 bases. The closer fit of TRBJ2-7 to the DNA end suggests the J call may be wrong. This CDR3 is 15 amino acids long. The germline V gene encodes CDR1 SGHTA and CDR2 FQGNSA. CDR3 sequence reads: CASSFSGGDSYEQYF. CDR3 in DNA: TGTGCCAGCAGCTTTAGCGGGGGGGACTCCTACGAGCAGTACTTC.

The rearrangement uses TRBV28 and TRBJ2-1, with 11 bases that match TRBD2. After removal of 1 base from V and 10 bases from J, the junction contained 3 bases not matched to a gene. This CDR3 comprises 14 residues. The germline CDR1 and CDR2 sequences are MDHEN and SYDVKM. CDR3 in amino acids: CASSLSVAGGEQFF. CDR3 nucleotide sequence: TGTGCCAGCAGTTTATCAGTAGCGGGAGGGGAGCAGTTCTTC.

This chain's CDR3 is CASSSGLAANTGELFF. The CDR3 nucleotides are TGTGCCAGCAGCTCGGGACTAGCAGCCAACACCGGGGAGCTGTTTTTT. V is TRBV11-2 and J is TRBJ2-2; 9 positions agree with TRBD2. Trimming removed 4 bases from V and 2 bases from J; junction bases left unmatched: 5. Germline assignment: CDR1 SGHAT and CDR2 FQNNGV. CDR3 length equals 16 residues. The variable domain in full, with the rest retrieved from reference TRBV11-2 and TRBJ2-2, is EAGVAQSPRYKIIEKRQSVAFWCNPISGHATLYWYQQILGQGPKLLIQFQNNGVVDDSQLPKDRFSAERLKGVDSTLKIQPAKLEDSAVYLCASSSGLAANTGELFFGEGSRLTVL.

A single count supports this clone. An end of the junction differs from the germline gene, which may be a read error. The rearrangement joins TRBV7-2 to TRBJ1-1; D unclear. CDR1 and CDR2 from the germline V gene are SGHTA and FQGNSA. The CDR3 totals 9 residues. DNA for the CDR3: TGCGCCAGCAGCACTGAAGCTTTCTTT. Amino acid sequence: CASSTEAFF. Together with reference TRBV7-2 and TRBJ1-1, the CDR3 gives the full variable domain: GAGVSQSPSNKVTEKGKDVELRCDPISGHTALYWYRQSLGQGLEFLIYFQGNSAPDKSGLPSDRFSAERTGGSVSTLTIQRTQQEDSAVYLCASSTEAFFGQGTRLTVV.

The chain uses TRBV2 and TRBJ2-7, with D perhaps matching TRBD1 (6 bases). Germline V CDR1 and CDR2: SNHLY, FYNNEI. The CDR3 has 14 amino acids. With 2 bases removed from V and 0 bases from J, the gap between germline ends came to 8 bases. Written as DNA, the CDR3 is TGTGCCAGCAGTGAACAGGGGTCCTCCTACGAGCAGTACTTC. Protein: CASSEQGSSYEQYF.